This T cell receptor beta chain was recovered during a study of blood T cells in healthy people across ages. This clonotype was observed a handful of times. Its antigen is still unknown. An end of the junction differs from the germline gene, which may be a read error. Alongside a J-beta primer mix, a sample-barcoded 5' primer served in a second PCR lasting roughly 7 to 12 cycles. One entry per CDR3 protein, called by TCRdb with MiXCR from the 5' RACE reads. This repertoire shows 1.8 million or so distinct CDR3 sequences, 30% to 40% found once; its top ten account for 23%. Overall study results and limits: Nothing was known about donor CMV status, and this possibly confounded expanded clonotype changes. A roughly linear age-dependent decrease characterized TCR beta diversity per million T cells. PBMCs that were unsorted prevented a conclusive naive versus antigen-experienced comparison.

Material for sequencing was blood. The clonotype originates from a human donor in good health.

This CDR3 reads CSVELGNEKRFF. DNA of the CDR3: TGCAGCGTTGAACTGGGTAATGAAAAACGGTTTTTT. V usage is TRBV29-1 and J usage is TRBJ1-4, with unresolved D. The CDR3 spans 12 residues. In germline, CDR1 is SQVTM, CDR2 ANQGSEA.